The 20 T cell receptor beta chains presented below share a single source sample, sequenced in a study of blood T cells in healthy people across ages. For the second PCR, which ran for about 7 to 11 cycles, a sample-barcoded 5' primer and a J-beta primer mix were used. TCRdb recomputed calls from the 5' RACE reads with MiXCR, one row per CDR3 protein. The table lists approximately 2,000,000 distinct CDR3 sequences, around 42% of them singletons. Sequencing was done on a sample of blood. Source of these receptors: a human donor in good health.

J is TRBJ1-1 and V is TRBV12-3 or TRBV12-4, with unresolved D. Trimming pared 7 bases from V and 10 bases from J, leaving 16 bases between. The length of the CDR3 is 12 residues. The CDR3 region has the DNA TGTGCCAGCACCCCACGCGGGTTGACAGCTTTCTTT. This translates into CASTPRGLTAFF.

This clonotype was seen only a few times. The J gene is TRBJ1-5, the V gene TRBV20-1; 7 positions match TRBD1. This CDR3 is 12 amino acids long. The V and J ends lost 4 bases and 5 bases, in that order; junction bases with no gene match: 2. Germline V CDR1 and CDR2: DFQATT, SNEGSKA (reference sequence). CDR3 coding DNA: TGCAGTGCTACCAGGGGGGATCAGCCCCAGCATTTT. It codes for CSATRGDQPQHF.

This clonotype was recorded a few times. J is TRBJ1-2 and V is TRBV15, with TRBD1 identical over 7 bases. Unmatched junction bases numbered 14, after V lost 4 bases and J lost 6 bases. The CDR3 runs to 16 residues. Germline CDR1 and CDR2: LNHNV and YYDKDF (reference sequence). CDR3 coding DNA: TGTGCCACCAGCAAACTGGACAGGCCTACTAGGGATGGCTACACCTTC. It codes for CATSKLDRPTRDGYTF.

The genes are TRBV11-2 and TRBJ2-3; D gene unclear. Germline V lookup: CDR1 SGHAT, CDR2 FQNNGV. The length of the CDR3 is 11 residues. V dropped 5 bases and J dropped 7 bases, with 7 bases sitting between them. The CDR3 here is CASSHPHTQYF. The CDR3 nucleotides read TGTGCCAGCAGCCATCCGCATACGCAGTATTTT.

This clonotype was seen many times. The chain recombines TRBV4-2 with TRBJ2-1; tentative D call: TRBD2 (5 bases). V lost 0 bases and J lost 4, with 10 bases in between. This CDR3 has 15 residues. Germline CDR1 is LGHNA and CDR2 is YNFKEQ. The DNA for the CDR3 is TGTGCCAGCAGCCAAGATCTTCCGGGGTACAATGAGCAGTTCTTC. It translates to CASSQDLPGYNEQFF.

This clonotype has ten or more counts. The rearrangement joins TRBV4-3 to TRBJ2-5; 10 bases are shared with TRBD2. The CDR3 sequence is 15 residues long. Losses at the gene ends were 4 bases for V and 5 bases for J; bases not matched to a gene: 7. Germline CDR1 reads LGHNA; CDR2 reads YSLEER. This CDR3 is CASSRGLAEGETQYF. The CDR3 DNA sequence: TGCGCCAGCAGCCGAGGACTAGCGGAGGGGGAGACCCAGTACTTC.

This clonotype was found a few times. The V and J genes are TRBV6-5 and TRBJ2-1, with TRBD1 as a possible D gene (6 bases). The CDR3 totals 14 residues. Germline lookup yields CDR1 MNHEY and CDR2 SVGAGI. V lost 6 bases, J lost 2 bases, and 11 bases lay in between. CDR3 DNA sequence: TGTGCCAGCAGAATGACAGGCCCCTACAATGAGCAGTTCTTC. This sequence encodes CASRMTGPYNEQFF.

There are a few counts of this clonotype. The rearrangement uses TRBV27 and TRBJ2-1; TRBD1 agrees at 8 bases. Germline V gives CDR1 MNHEY, CDR2 SMNVEV (reference sequence). V dropped 0 bases and J dropped 8; count of bases not matched to a gene: 9. The CDR3 totals 16 residues. CDR3 loop: CASSLSYGQGNDEQFF. CDR3 DNA sequence: TGTGCCAGCAGTTTATCGTACGGACAGGGTAACGATGAGCAGTTCTTC.

In this sample, this clonotype turned up many times. V usage is TRBV7-2 and J usage is TRBJ2-5; D gene uncertain. The V and J ends lost 3 bases and 4 bases respectively, with 9 bases between them. The CDR3 loop spans 13 amino acids. Germline CDR1 and CDR2: SGHTA and FQGNSA. The CDR3 loop reads CASSFGFGETQYF. The CDR3 coding sequence is TGTGCCAGCAGCTTTGGGTTTGGAGAGACCCAGTACTTC.

This clonotype was counted between two and nine times. The V and J genes are TRBV14 and TRBJ1-4; D perhaps matches TRBD1 (5 bases). This CDR3 has 14 amino acids. The V end was cut by 7 bases, the J end by 6 bases, with 15 bases between. Looked up from germline, CDR1 is SGHDN and CDR2 is FVKESK. CDR3 protein: CASNKDSFHEKLFF. The CDR3 DNA sequence: TGTGCCAGCAACAAAGACAGCTTTCATGAAAAACTGTTTTTT.

As concerns this clonotype: Germline is not matched at one junction end, which may reflect a read error. The genes are TRBV28 and TRBJ1-1; D gene ambiguous. The V gene's germline CDR1 is MDHEN and CDR2 SYDVKM. The CDR3 length is 15 residues. CDR3 DNA sequence: TGTACCAGCACCACTCTAGGTGGGATACGGACTGAAGCTTTCTTT. Translation: CTSTTLGGIRTEAFF.

The chain uses TRBV6-5 and TRBJ1-2; tentative D call: TRBD1 (6 bases). V was trimmed by 2 bases and J by 4 bases, leaving 17 bases between them. Germline V gene data show CDR1 as MNHEY and CDR2 as SVGAGI. This CDR3 region has 16 residues. CDR3 sequence reads: CASSYTSLGGPYGYTF. CDR3 in DNA: TGTGCCAGCAGTTACACGAGCCTCGGGGGCCCCTATGGCTACACCTTC.

This clonotype was counted a few times. The rearrangement links TRBV6-5 to TRBJ2-7; 7 bases agree with TRBD1. V shed 6 bases and J 2 bases; nucleotides not matched to a gene: 10. Looked up from germline, CDR1 is MNHEY and CDR2 is SVGAGI. The CDR3 spans 15 residues. CDR3 sequence: CASSRGGPRPYEQYF. Here the CDR3 DNA reads TGTGCCAGCAGCCGAGGGGGCCCTCGACCCTACGAGCAGTACTTC.

V gene TRBV6-5 combines with J gene TRBJ1-4; no reliable D call. The CDR3 covers 13 residues. Trimming took 4 bases from V and 8 from J, leaving 11 bases between them. Germline CDR1 and CDR2: MNHEY and SVGAGI. The CDR3 protein is CASSFFGEEKLFF. The DNA for the CDR3 is TGTGCCAGCAGTTTTTTCGGGGAGGAAAAACTGTTTTTT.

The chain has TRBV12-3 or TRBV12-4 and TRBJ1-1, with a tentative D call TRBD1 (6 bases). This CDR3 is built from 14 residues. Trimming took 8 bases from V and 6 from J, leaving 19 bases between them. CDR3 nucleotides: TGTGCCAGCCCTTACCAGATGCCAGGGGCTGAAGCTTTCTTT. Protein product: CASPYQMPGAEAFF.

This chain uses TRBV24-1 with TRBJ2-1; 13 bases are a match to TRBD2. Germline CDR1 reads KGHDR; CDR2 reads SFDVKD. The CDR3 is made up of 17 amino acids. With 4 bases clipped from V and 12 bases from J, the junction kept 14 bases outside the gene matches. The chain's CDR3 is CATSEPRTSGGPGRQFF. CDR3 coding DNA: TGTGCCACCAGTGAGCCGCGGACTAGCGGGGGCCCAGGTCGGCAGTTCTTC.

The chain is built from TRBV10-3 and TRBJ1-1, with no clear D. V was shortened by 1 base and J by 7 bases, with 13 bases between the two germline ends. Germline-derived CDR1 and CDR2 are ENHRY and SYGVKD. The CDR3 is 14 residues long. The CDR3 spells CAISEFGQENEAFF. The DNA of the CDR3 is TGTGCCATCAGTGAGTTTGGTCAGGAGAATGAAGCTTTCTTT.

The chain recombines TRBV7-3 with TRBJ2-5, with TRBD1 matching 7 bases. The DNA end is a closer match to TRBJ2-7, so the J assignment may be wrong. Looked up from germline, CDR1 is SGHTA and CDR2 is FQGTGA. This CDR3 is 20 amino acids long. The CDR3 nucleotides read TGTGCCAGCAGCCTCACCGAACTTACAGGGGAGATCCTACCTACCGACGAGCAGTACTTC. This translates into CASSLTELTGEILPTDEQYF.

The chain joins TRBV5-1 to TRBJ1-1, with 9 bases matching TRBD1. This CDR3 spans 15 amino acids. Trimming took 3 bases from V and 4 from J; bases not matched to a gene: 7. The germline V gene encodes CDR1 SGHRS and CDR2 YFSETQ. CDR3 sequence: CASSWGTGIGTEAFF. In DNA form, the CDR3 reads TGCGCCAGCAGCTGGGGGACAGGGATTGGCACTGAAGCTTTCTTT. The full variable domain, its missing parts supplied by reference TRBV5-1 and TRBJ1-1, is KAGVTQTPRYLIKTRGQQVTLSCSPISGHRSVSWYQQTPGQGLQFLFEYFSETQRNKGNFPGRFSGRQFSNSRSEMNVSTLELGDSALYLCASSWGTGIGTEAFFGQGTRLTVV.

V and J are TRBV18 and TRBJ2-5; 13 bases match TRBD2. CDR1 is KGHSH, CDR2 LQKENI, per germline. J was trimmed by 3 bases and V by 3 bases; bases with no gene match: 1. The CDR3 totals 15 residues. CDR3 protein: CASSPGTSGEETQYF. CDR3 sequence (DNA): TGTGCCAGCTCACCCGGGACTAGCGGGGAAGAGACCCAGTACTTC.